These 9 T cell receptor beta chains share one sample of origin, sequenced in a study of T cell repertoires in cytomegalovirus infection (dated by TCRdb to between 2018 and 2021). The meaning of the sample's treatment or condition label: in vitro stimulation with specific CMV peptide epitopes to enrich CMV-specific T cells. TCRdb shows the sequencer as Illumina HiSeq 1500. TCRdb reanalyzed the raw reads on its own, using fastp at Q25 for trimming and MiXCR for clone calling, and kept in-frame beta chains. Every CDR3 protein is listed once, alongside the most common genes and DNA of its rows. This sample comprises approximately 500,000 distinct CDR3 sequences, roughly a third of them detected only once. The ten largest clones add up to roughly 15% of the sample. Their target antigens are unknown. The material was cultured PBMCs, obtained from culture after CMV antigen stimulation. The receptors come from a human donor in good health (CMV status not recorded). Some clones in this sample may be carry-over from other donors' samples.

The sample holds many counts of this clonotype. J is TRBJ2-4 and V is TRBV7-2; maybe TRBD2 (5 bases). The CDR3 extends over 14 amino acids. V was shortened by 6 bases and J by 4 bases, with 13 bases between the two germline ends. The germline CDR1 and CDR2 sequences are SGHTA and FQGNSA. CDR3 DNA: TGTGCCAGCAGTCTGGGGAGCTCTAAAAACATTCAGTACTTC. Amino acids: CASSLGSSKNIQYF.

The sample holds a few counts of this clonotype. This chain uses TRBV9 with TRBJ2-3, with TRBD2 identical over 7 bases. The V gene's germline CDR1 is SGDLS and CDR2 YYNGEE. The CDR3 runs to 15 residues. The J segment lost 4 bases and the V segment lost 4 bases, leaving 9 bases of the junction unmatched. The CDR3 protein is CASSRGAGAADTQYF. CDR3 sequence (DNA): TGTGCCAGCAGCAGAGGGGCGGGAGCGGCAGATACGCAGTATTTT.

This chain uses TRBV12-3 or TRBV12-4 with TRBJ1-1; D gene ambiguous. The V and J ends lost 5 bases and 6 bases respectively, with 7 bases between them. CDR3 length: 11 amino acids. The CDR3 here is CASSPRSEAFF. CDR3 in DNA: TGTGCCAGCAGTCCGAGATCTGAAGCTTTCTTT.

This clonotype was counted a few times. This rearrangement joins TRBV12-5 to TRBJ1-5; 11 bases align to TRBD1. This CDR3 region has 14 residues. The V and J ends lost 5 bases and 5 bases, in that order; junction bases with no gene match: 2. The germline V gene encodes CDR1 LGHNT and CDR2 FRNRAP. CDR3 protein: CASGMGQGDQPQHF. As DNA, the CDR3 is TGTGCTAGTGGTATGGGACAGGGGGATCAGCCCCAGCATTTT.

V is TRBV3-1 and J is TRBJ2-1; D could derive from TRBD1 or TRBD2 (5 bases each). With 4 bases removed from V and 5 bases from J, the gap between germline ends came to 9 bases. This CDR3 has 13 amino acids. Germline CDR1 is LGHDT and CDR2 is YNNKEL (reference sequence). Written as DNA, the CDR3 is TGTGCCAGCAGCCGAGGGGAGAACAATGAGCAGTTCTTC. As protein: CASSRGENNEQFF.

The chain recombines TRBV4-3 with TRBJ2-5, with 7 nucleotides matching TRBD2. Germline-derived CDR1 and CDR2 are LGHNA and YSLEER. Trimming took 0 bases from V and 4 from J; bases not matched to a gene: 14. The CDR3 is 18 residues long. CDR3 DNA sequence: TGCGCCAGCAGCCAAGACTGGGAGGCGGGAGAGTTGGGAGAGACCCAGTACTTC. Amino acids: CASSQDWEAGELGETQYF.

The chain recombines TRBV7-9 with TRBJ2-3; 9 nucleotides agree with TRBD2. Germline CDR1 is SEHNR and CDR2 is FQNEAQ (reference sequence). Unmatched junction bases numbered 9, after V lost 5 bases and J lost 6 bases. The CDR3 runs to 15 residues. The CDR3 nucleotides read TGTGCCAGCAGCCGACTAGCGGCAGTAGCCGATACGCAGTATTTT. This encodes CASSRLAAVADTQYF.

This clonotype appeared many times. The chain combines TRBV7-8 with TRBJ2-1, with D maybe TRBD1 (5 bases). Per germline, CDR1 SGHVS and CDR2 FQNEAQ. The CDR3 covers 16 residues. V lost 2 bases and J 2 bases, leaving 13 bases between the germline ends. CDR3 region: CASSLSFRQTYNEQFF. CDR3 nucleotides: TGTGCCAGCAGCTTATCTTTCCGACAGACCTACAATGAGCAGTTCTTC.

This clonotype was counted a few times. This chain links TRBV11-2 with TRBJ2-6, with D hard to call. V lost 5 bases to trimming and J lost 0 bases, with 8 bases between them. The CDR3 runs to 15 residues. Germline V gene lookup returns CDR1 SGHAT and CDR2 FQNNGV. CDR3 amino acids: CASSAQSSGANVLTF. In nucleotides, the CDR3 is TGTGCCAGCAGCGCTCAGAGCTCTGGGGCCAACGTCCTGACTTTC.